This T cell receptor beta chain stems from a study of early T cells in non-severe SARS-CoV-2 infection. Whole-study findings and limits: Anti-spike CD8 specificities were favored by VDJdb matching, whose results missed private and CD4 specificities.

Of note for this clonotype: The target antigen is unknown.

Individual cDNA molecules were tagged with unique molecular identifiers. TCRdb recomputed calls from the 5' RACE reads with MiXCR, one row per CDR3 protein. The sample contains 100,000 to 150,000 distinct CDR3 sequences, more than 13% of which appear only once. This CDR3 has 14 residues. V was trimmed by 4 bases and J by 3 bases, leaving 10 bases between them. CDR1 and CDR2 (germline): SNHLY, FYNNEI. The genes are TRBV2 and TRBJ1-5; the D gene is possibly TRBD1 (5 bases). This clonotype was obtained from an adult who was a healthcare worker with PCR-confirmed SARS-CoV-2 infection or an uninfected control (not recorded which). Sequenced input: whole blood. The CDR3 loop reads CASSGRGINQPQHF. The CDR3 DNA is TGTGCCAGCAGTGGGAGGGGTATCAATCAGCCCCAGCATTTT.